The 11 T cell receptor beta chains listed next were all sequenced from one sample in a study of blood T cell repertoires in COVID-19. Profiling relied on immunoSEQ multiplex PCR, and the TCRdb table lists in-frame clones only, not all of them. The table has just over 250,000 clones, roughly nine tenths seen once. The sequenced sample consisted of peripheral blood. These receptors originate from a man aged 55-75 years who had recovered from COVID-19.

CDR3 sequence (DNA): TGTGCCAGTAGTGCATCCAACAGGGGCGGGGAGCAGTACTTC. This codes for CASSASNRGGEQYF. This chain links TRBV19 with TRBJ2-7; 7 bases match TRBD1. The length of the CDR3 is 14 residues. Germline CDR1 and CDR2: LNHDA and SQIVND (reference sequence). Trimming removed 5 bases from V and 7 bases from J; junction bases left unmatched: 11.

In this sample, this clone turned up a few times. CDR3 protein: CASSIAGAFNSPLHF. In DNA form, the CDR3 reads TGTGCCAGTAGTATCGCGGGAGCCTTTAATTCACCCCTCCACTTT. The rearrangement joins TRBV19 to TRBJ1-6; D call uncertain. This CDR3 contains 15 residues. Per the germline V gene, CDR1 is LNHDA and CDR2 is SQIVND (reference sequence). V was clipped by 3 bases and J by 6 bases, with 12 bases between them. The variable domain in full, with the rest retrieved from reference TRBV19 and TRBJ1-6, is DGGITQSPKYLFRKEGQNVTLSCEQNLNHDAMYWYRQDPGQGLRLIYYSQIVNDFQKGDIAEGYSVSREKKESFPLTVTSAQKNPTAFYLCASSIAGAFNSPLHFGNGTRLTVT.

J is TRBJ2-2 and V is TRBV27, with D possibly matching TRBD2 (6 bases). Germline V lookup: CDR1 MNHEY, CDR2 SMNVEV (reference sequence). The CDR3 spans 15 residues. V lost 10 bases, J lost 5 bases, and 20 bases lay in between. This CDR3 is CATGRTSLMTGELFF. The CDR3 DNA reads TGTGCCACAGGGAGGACCAGCCTCATGACCGGGGAGCTGTTTTTT.

This chain uses TRBV7-2 with TRBJ2-7; 9 bases map to TRBD1. V lost 5 bases, J lost 2 bases, and 4 bases stayed unmatched. Germline V gives CDR1 SGHTA, CDR2 FQGNSA. The CDR3 length is 14 residues. This chain's CDR3 is CASSTGTGPYEQYF. The CDR3 DNA sequence: TGTGCCAGCAGCACGGGGACAGGGCCCTACGAGCAGTACTTC.

As DNA, the CDR3 is TGTGCCAGCAGTATCGACAGGGCCGTCTATAATTCACCCCTCCACTTT. It translates to CASSIDRAVYNSPLHF. The genes are TRBV6-6 and TRBJ1-6, with 7 bases fitting TRBD1. The CDR3 spans 16 residues. Trimming at V came to 5 bases and at J to 3 bases, leaving 7 bases not matched to a gene. The germline gives CDR1 MNHNY, CDR2 SVGAGI (reference sequence).

This chain links TRBV6-2 or TRBV6-3 with TRBJ1-3; TRBD1 matches at 8 bases. Trimming took 6 bases from V and 2 from J; bases not matched to a gene: 21. The length of the CDR3 is 20 residues. Germline values: CDR1 MNHEY, CDR2 SVGEGT. CDR3 sequence (DNA): TGTGCCAGCAGCCTCGGGAGGACAGGGAAAAACTATATTACTGGAAACACCATATATTTT. The encoded protein is CASSLGRTGKNYITGNTIYF.

This chain joins TRBV4-1 and TRBJ1-3, with D perhaps matching TRBD1 (5 bases). Germline V gives CDR1 MGHRA, CDR2 YSYEKL. The CDR3 has 15 amino acids. V shed 4 bases and J shed 3 bases, with 13 bases lying between them. This chain's CDR3 is CASSRPGGVGNTIYF. In nucleotides, the CDR3 is TGCGCCAGCAGCCGTCCCGGGGGGGTTGGAAACACCATATATTTT.

The chain combines TRBV5-1 with TRBJ2-3; D may be TRBD2 (7 bases). The CDR3 is 16 amino acids. Germline-derived CDR1 and CDR2 are SGHRS and YFSETQ. V lost 0 bases, J lost 3 bases, and 14 bases lay in between. The CDR3: CASSLARGAVTDTQYF. In DNA form, the CDR3 reads TGCGCCAGCAGCTTGGCACGGGGGGCCGTTACAGATACGCAGTATTTT.

This sequence joins TRBV18 and TRBJ1-5; TRBD1 aligns across 7 bases. Looked up from germline, CDR1 is KGHSH and CDR2 is LQKENI. The CDR3 is 14 amino acids. Trimming took 6 bases from V and 3 from J; bases not matched to a gene: 5. The CDR3 bases are TGTGCCAGCTCCCTAACAGGGGACAATCAGCCCCAGCATTTT. The encoded protein is CASSLTGDNQPQHF.

The CDR3 reads CASSGRQKTEAFF. The CDR3, as DNA: TGTGCCAGCAGTGGACGACAGAAGACTGAAGCTTTCTTT. The chain uses TRBV25-1 and TRBJ1-1; D possibly corresponds to TRBD1 (5 bases). The CDR3 is made up of 13 amino acids. Germline CDR1 MGHDK, CDR2 SYGVNS. V gave up 4 bases and J gave up 5 bases, with 11 bases separating them.

This clone was observed a handful of times. At the DNA level, this CDR3 is encoded by other sequences in the same sample as well. The chain combines TRBV19 with TRBJ1-1, with D perhaps TRBD1 (5 bases). Germline V gene lookup returns CDR1 LNHDA and CDR2 SQIVND (reference sequence). CDR3 length: 14 amino acids. V dropped 3 bases and J dropped 2 bases, with 10 bases sitting between them. DNA of the CDR3: TGTGCCAGTAGTATTGGGCAGGGCAACACTGAAGCTTTCTTT. Amino acids: CASSIGQGNTEAFF. Full variable domain (missing parts from reference TRBV19 and TRBJ1-1): DGGITQSPKYLFRKEGQNVTLSCEQNLNHDAMYWYRQDPGQGLRLIYYSQIVNDFQKGDIAEGYSVSREKKESFPLTVTSAQKNPTAFYLCASSIGQGNTEAFFGQGTRLTVV.